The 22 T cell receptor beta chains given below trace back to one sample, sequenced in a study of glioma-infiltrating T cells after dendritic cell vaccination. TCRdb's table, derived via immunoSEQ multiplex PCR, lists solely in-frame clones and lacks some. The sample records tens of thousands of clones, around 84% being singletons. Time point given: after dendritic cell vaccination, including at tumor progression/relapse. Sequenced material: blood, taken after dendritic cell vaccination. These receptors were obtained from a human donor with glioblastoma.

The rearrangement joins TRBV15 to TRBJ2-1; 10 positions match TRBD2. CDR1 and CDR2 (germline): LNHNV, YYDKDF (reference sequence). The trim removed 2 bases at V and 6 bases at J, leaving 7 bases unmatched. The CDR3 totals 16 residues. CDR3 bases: TGTGCCACCAGCAGACCCAGCGGGAGGGCCGTCAATGAGCAGTTCTTC. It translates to CATSRPSGRAVNEQFF.

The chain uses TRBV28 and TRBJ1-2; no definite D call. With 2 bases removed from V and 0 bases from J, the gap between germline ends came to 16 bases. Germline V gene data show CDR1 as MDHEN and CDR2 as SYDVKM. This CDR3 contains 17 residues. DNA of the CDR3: TGTGCCAGCAGTTTAATGGCCAGAAACACACCTAACTATGGCTACACCTTC. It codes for CASSLMARNTPNYGYTF.

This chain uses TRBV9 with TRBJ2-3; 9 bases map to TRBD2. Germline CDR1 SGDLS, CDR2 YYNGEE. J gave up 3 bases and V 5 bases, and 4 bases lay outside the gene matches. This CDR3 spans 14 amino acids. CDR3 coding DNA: TGTGCCAGCAGGCGGGGGGGCGGAACAGATACGCAGTATTTT. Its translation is CASRRGGGTDTQYF.

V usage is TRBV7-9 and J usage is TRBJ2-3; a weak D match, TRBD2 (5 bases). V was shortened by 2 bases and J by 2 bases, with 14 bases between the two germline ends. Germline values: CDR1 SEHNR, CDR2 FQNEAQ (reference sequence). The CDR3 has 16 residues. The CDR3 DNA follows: TGTGCCAGCAGCTTAAATCGAATAGCGCCCACAGATACGCAGTATTTT. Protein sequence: CASSLNRIAPTDTQYF. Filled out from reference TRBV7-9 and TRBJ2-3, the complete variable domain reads DTGVSQNPRHKITKRGQNVTFRCDPISEHNRLYWYRQTLGQGPEFLTYFQNEAQLEKSRLLSDRFSAERPKGSFSTLEIQRTEQGDSAMYLCASSLNRIAPTDTQYFGPGTRLTVL.

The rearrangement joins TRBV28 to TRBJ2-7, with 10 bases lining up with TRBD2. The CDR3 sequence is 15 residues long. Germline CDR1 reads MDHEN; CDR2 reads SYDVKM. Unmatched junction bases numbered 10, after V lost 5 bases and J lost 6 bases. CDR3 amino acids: CASSTPSGSGFEQYF. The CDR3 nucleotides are TGTGCCAGCAGTACCCCTAGCGGGAGTGGTTTCGAGCAGTACTTC.

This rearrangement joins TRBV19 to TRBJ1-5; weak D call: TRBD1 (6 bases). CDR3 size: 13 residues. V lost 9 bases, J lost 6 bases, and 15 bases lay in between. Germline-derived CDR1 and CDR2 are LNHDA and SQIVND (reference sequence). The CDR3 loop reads CASVTGIAQPQHF. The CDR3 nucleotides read TGTGCCAGCGTAACAGGGATTGCTCAGCCCCAGCATTTT.

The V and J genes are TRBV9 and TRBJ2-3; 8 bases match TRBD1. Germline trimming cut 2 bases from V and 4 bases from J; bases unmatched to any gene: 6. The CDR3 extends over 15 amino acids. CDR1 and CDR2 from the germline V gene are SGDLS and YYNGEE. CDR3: CASSVGQGAADTQYF. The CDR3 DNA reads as TGTGCCAGCAGCGTCGGGCAGGGGGCCGCAGATACGCAGTATTTT.

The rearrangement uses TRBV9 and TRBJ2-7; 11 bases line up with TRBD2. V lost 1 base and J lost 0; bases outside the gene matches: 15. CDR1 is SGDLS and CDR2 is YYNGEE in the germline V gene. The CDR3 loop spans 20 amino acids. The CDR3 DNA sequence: TGTGCCAGCAGCGTATCCCCTGGGTGGTGGGGGACTAGCGGCTCCTACGAGCAGTACTTC. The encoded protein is CASSVSPGWWGTSGSYEQYF.

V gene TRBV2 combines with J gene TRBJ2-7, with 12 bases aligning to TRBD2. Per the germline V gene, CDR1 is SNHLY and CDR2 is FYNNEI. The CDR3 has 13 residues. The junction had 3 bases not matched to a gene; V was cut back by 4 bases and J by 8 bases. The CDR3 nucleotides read TGTGCCAGCAGTGGACTAGCGGGAGTAAAGCAGTACTTC. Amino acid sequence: CASSGLAGVKQYF.

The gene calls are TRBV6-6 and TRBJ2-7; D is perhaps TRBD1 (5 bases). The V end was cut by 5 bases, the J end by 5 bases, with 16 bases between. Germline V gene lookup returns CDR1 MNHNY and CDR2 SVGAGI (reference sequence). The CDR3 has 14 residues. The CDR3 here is CASSPVGGAHEQYF. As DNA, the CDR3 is TGTGCCAGCAGTCCCGTGGGTGGGGCCCACGAGCAGTACTTC.

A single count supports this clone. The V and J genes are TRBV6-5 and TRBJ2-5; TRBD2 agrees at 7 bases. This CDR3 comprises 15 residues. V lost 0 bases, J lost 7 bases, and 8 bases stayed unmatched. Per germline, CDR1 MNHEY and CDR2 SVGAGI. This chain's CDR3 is CASSYSTSSPRTQYF. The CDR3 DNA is TGTGCCAGCAGTTACTCGACTAGCTCCCCAAGGACCCAGTACTTC.

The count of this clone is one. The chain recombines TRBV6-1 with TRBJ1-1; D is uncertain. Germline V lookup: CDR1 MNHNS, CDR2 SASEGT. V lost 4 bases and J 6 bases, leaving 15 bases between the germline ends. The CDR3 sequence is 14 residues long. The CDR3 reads CASSGGRSVPEAFF. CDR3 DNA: TGTGCCAGCAGTGGTGGCCGCAGCGTCCCTGAAGCTTTCTTT.

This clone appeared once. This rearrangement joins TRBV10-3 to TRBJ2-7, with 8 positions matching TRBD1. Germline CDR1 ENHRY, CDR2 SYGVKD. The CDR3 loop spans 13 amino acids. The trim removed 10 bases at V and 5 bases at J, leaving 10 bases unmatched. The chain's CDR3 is CARETGASNEQYF. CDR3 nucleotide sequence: TGTGCCAGAGAGACAGGGGCATCTAACGAGCAGTACTTC.

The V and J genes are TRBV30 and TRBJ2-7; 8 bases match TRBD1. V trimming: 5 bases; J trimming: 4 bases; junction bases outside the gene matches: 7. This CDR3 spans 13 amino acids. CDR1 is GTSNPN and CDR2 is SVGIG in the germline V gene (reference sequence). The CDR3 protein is CAWQYRGVYEQYF. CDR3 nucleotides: TGTGCCTGGCAATACAGGGGGGTATACGAGCAGTACTTC.

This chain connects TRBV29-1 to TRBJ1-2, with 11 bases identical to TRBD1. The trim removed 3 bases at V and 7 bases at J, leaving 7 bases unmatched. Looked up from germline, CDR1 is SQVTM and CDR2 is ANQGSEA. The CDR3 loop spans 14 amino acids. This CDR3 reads CSVEPRDRGSGYTF. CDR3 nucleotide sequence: TGCAGCGTTGAGCCCAGGGACAGGGGGTCTGGCTACACCTTC. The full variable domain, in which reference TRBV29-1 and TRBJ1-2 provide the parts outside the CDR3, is SAVISQKPSRDICQRGTSLTIQCQVDSQVTMMFWYRQQPGQSLTLIATANQGSEATYESGFVIDKFPISRPNLTFSTLTVSNMSPEDSSIYLCSVEPRDRGSGYTFGSGTRLTVV.

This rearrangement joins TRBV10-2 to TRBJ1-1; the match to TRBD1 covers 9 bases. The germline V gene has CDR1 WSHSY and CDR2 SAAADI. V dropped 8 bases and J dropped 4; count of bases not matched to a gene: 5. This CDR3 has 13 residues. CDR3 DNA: TGCGCCAGCGGACAGGGGCCCCTCACTGAAGCTTTCTTT. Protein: CASGQGPLTEAFF.

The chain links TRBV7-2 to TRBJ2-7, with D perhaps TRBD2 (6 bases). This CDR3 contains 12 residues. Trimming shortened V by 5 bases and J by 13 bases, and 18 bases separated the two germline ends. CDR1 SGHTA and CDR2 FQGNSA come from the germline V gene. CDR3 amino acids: CASSRMGGGEYF. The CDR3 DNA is TGTGCCAGCAGCCGCATGGGCGGCGGGGAATACTTC. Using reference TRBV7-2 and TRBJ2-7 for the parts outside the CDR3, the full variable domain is GAGVSQSPSNKVTEKGKDVELRCDPISGHTALYWYRQSLGQGLEFLIYFQGNSAPDKSGLPSDRFSAERTGGSVSTLTIQRTQQEDSAVYLCASSRMGGGEYFGPGTRLTVT.

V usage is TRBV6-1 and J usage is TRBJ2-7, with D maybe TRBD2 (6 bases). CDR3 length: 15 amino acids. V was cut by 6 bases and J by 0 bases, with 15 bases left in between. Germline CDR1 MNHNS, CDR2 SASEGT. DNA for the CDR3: TGTGCCAGCAGGCCGGGACTCGGAAACTCCTACGAGCAGTACTTC. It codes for CASRPGLGNSYEQYF.

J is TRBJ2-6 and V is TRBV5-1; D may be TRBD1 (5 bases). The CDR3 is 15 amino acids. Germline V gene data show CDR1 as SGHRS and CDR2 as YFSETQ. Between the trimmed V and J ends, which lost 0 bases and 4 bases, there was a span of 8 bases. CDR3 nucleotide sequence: TGCGCCAGCAGCTTGGGGGGCTCCGGGGCCAACGTCCTGACTTTC. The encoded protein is CASSLGGSGANVLTF.

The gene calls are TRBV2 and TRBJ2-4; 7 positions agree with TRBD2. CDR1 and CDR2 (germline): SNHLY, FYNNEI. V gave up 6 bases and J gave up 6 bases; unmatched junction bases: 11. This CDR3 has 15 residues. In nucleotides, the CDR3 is TGTGCCAGCAGAGGGCGGGAGCGGTCCGTAAACATTCAGTACTTC. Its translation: CASRGRERSVNIQYF.

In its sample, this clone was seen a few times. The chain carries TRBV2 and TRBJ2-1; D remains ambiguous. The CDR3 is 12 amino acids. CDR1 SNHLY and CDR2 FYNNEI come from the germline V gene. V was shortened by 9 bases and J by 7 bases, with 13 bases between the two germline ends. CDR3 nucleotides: TGTGCCAGTTCTCCGGGTTATAATGAGCAGTTCTTC. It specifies CASSPGYNEQFF.

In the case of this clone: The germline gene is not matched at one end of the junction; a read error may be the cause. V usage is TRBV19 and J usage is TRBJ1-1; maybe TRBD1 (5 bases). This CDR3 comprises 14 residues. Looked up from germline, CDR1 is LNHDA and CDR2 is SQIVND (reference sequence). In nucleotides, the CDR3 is TGTGCCAGTAGTCTAGACGGGGGATGGACTGAAGCTTTCTTT. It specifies CASSLDGGWTEAFF.